This passage covers 15 T cell receptor beta chains from one sample sequenced in a study of beta chain features in type 1 diabetes. Study-wide results and limits: TCRB CDR3 length was moderately but significantly reduced in all four CD4+ subsets of Type 1 diabetes patients.

No cognate antigen is known for these TCRs. cDNA synthesis used the whole RNA isolate, giving expressed TCRB sequences. Measured with immunoSEQ multiplex PCR; TCRdb has only the in-frame clones, and not every one. The sample has over 150,000 clones; 6.5% to 10% are singletons. Specimen: central memory CD4+ T cells from blood. These receptors were obtained from a young woman with type 1 diabetes.

This clone was detected only a few times. The rearrangement uses TRBV5-6 and TRBJ2-2; 9 nucleotides agree with TRBD1. The junction had 7 bases not matched to a gene; V was cut back by 3 bases and J by 4 bases. CDR3 size: 16 residues. Germline loops: CDR1 SGHDT, CDR2 YYEEEE. The CDR3 bases are TGTGCCAGCAGCTCCTTAGGACAGGGGTCCACCGGGGAGCTGTTTTTT. Translation gives CASSSLGQGSTGELFF.

The V call is TRBV19, the J call TRBJ2-1; D may be TRBD1 (6 bases). CDR1 is LNHDA, CDR2 SQIVND, per germline (reference sequence). This CDR3 spans 14 amino acids. The V end was cut by 5 bases, the J end by 5 bases, with 13 bases between. The CDR3 region is CASSPFHRDNEQFF. The CDR3 bases are TGTGCCAGTAGTCCATTCCACAGGGACAATGAGCAGTTCTTC.

The CDR3 here is CASASSYEQYF. CDR3 DNA sequence: TGTGCCAGCGCGAGCTCCTACGAGCAGTACTTC. J is TRBJ2-7 and V is TRBV7-2, with no clear D. V was pared by 8 bases and J by 0 bases, with 5 bases between. CDR1 is SGHTA and CDR2 is FQGNSA in the germline V gene. This CDR3 region has 11 residues.

This clone has a handful of counts. J is TRBJ1-5 and V is TRBV5-7; D remains ambiguous. TRBV5-7 carries the ORF label, with uncertain function. Trimming cost V 1 base and J 7 bases, with 18 bases left between them. The CDR3 spans 16 residues. For the CDR3, the DNA is TGTGCCAGCAGCTTGAGCGGGCAGCTGTCACGGCAGCCCCAGCATTTT. This gives the protein CASSLSGQLSRQPQHF.

V is TRBV5-6 and J is TRBJ2-7; 7 nucleotides align to TRBD1. The CDR3 covers 14 residues. CDR1 is SGHDT, CDR2 YYEEEE, per germline. The V and J ends lost 4 bases and 4 bases, in that order; junction bases with no gene match: 8. The CDR3 here is CASSAGQVFYEQYF. CDR3 bases: TGTGCCAGCAGCGCAGGACAGGTGTTTTACGAGCAGTACTTC.

This clone occurred many times. The chain uses TRBV4-2 and TRBJ2-1; D is uncertain. This CDR3 is built from 15 residues. Trimming shortened V by 0 bases and J by 4 bases, and 10 bases separated the two germline ends. Germline CDR1 is LGHNA and CDR2 is YNFKEQ. This CDR3 is CASSQDGWAYNEQFF. Here the CDR3 DNA reads TGTGCCAGCAGCCAAGATGGATGGGCTTACAATGAGCAGTTCTTC.

This chain joins TRBV28 and TRBJ2-1, with D hard to call. The CDR3 is 14 residues long. V dropped 4 bases and J dropped 6 bases, with 13 bases sitting between them. The V gene's germline CDR1 is MDHEN and CDR2 SYDVKM. CDR3 bases: TGTGCCAGCAGTTCCCCGGGTAGCAGCAATGAGCAGTTCTTC. Residues: CASSSPGSSNEQFF.

A word on this clone: At one of its ends the junction is not consistent with the germline gene, which may arise from a read error. J is TRBJ2-5 and V is TRBV7-7; a weak D match, TRBD2 (6 bases). Germline V lookup: CDR1 SSHAT, CDR2 FNYEAQ (reference sequence). The CDR3 length is 14 residues. This CDR3 is CASSPNGRQETQYF. CDR3 sequence (DNA): TGTGCTAGCAGCCCGAATGGGAGGCAAGAGACCCAGTACTTC.

This clone was recorded a few times. V usage is TRBV5-6 and J usage is TRBJ2-1; the D gene is possibly TRBD2 (6 bases). This CDR3 spans 13 amino acids. Trimming pared 2 bases from V and 5 bases from J, leaving 8 bases between. Germline CDR1 and CDR2: SGHDT and YYEEEE. The CDR3 here is CASSFLADNEQFF. In DNA form, the CDR3 reads TGTGCCAGCAGCTTTTTAGCGGACAATGAGCAGTTCTTC.

The sample holds a few counts of this clone. V is TRBV18 and J is TRBJ2-7; perhaps TRBD1 as D (6 bases). CDR3 size: 14 residues. The V end was cut by 5 bases, the J end by 7 bases, with 18 bases between. The germline CDR1 and CDR2 sequences are KGHSH and LQKENI. CDR3 coding DNA: TGTGCCAGCTCAACAGGACAGTCCCAGGTGGAGCAGTACTTC. It translates to CASSTGQSQVEQYF.

This clone came up a few times. The chain carries TRBV2 and TRBJ2-1; 8 bases are a match to TRBD1. V gave up 4 bases and J gave up 9 bases; unmatched junction bases: 5. The germline CDR1 and CDR2 sequences are SNHLY and FYNNEI. The CDR3 is 13 amino acids. CDR3 DNA sequence: TGTGCCAGCAGTGTGTACACAGGGGGTGAGCAGTTCTTC. This codes for CASSVYTGGEQFF.

The table lists this clone with a few counts. V usage is TRBV2 and J usage is TRBJ1-5; D may be TRBD1 (5 bases). V lost 5 bases to trimming and J lost 2 bases, with 13 bases between them. This CDR3 has 15 amino acids. Germline CDR1 reads SNHLY; CDR2 reads FYNNEI. CDR3 sequence (DNA): TGTGCCAGCAGTCTGACAGCAGTCGGCAATCAGCCCCAGCATTTT. Its translation is CASSLTAVGNQPQHF.

The chain has TRBV19 and TRBJ2-1; no clear D gene. The CDR3 is made up of 14 amino acids. Germline V gives CDR1 LNHDA, CDR2 SQIVND (reference sequence). The germline V and J ends were trimmed by 3 bases and 0 bases, with 6 bases remaining between them. CDR3 nucleotide sequence: TGTGCCAGTAGTATGTCGAGCTCCTACAATGAGCAGTTCTTC. This codes for CASSMSSSYNEQFF. The variable domain in full, completed from reference TRBV19 and TRBJ2-1, reads DGGITQSPKYLFRKEGQNVTLSCEQNLNHDAMYWYRQDPGQGLRLIYYSQIVNDFQKGDIAEGYSVSREKKESFPLTVTSAQKNPTAFYLCASSMSSSYNEQFFGPGTRLTVL.

J is TRBJ1-2 and V is TRBV10-3, with unresolved D. The CDR3 is 13 residues long. V was clipped by 2 bases and J by 4 bases, with 8 bases between them. CDR1 ENHRY and CDR2 SYGVKD come from the germline V gene. The CDR3 loop reads CAISEADGYGYTF. The CDR3 DNA reads as TGTGCCATCAGTGAGGCAGATGGCTATGGCTACACCTTC.

CDR3 region: CASRNSGNEQFF. The CDR3 nucleotides are TGTGCCAGCAGGAATAGCGGCAATGAGCAGTTCTTC. The chain has TRBV6-4 and TRBJ2-1, with D maybe TRBD2 (6 bases). The germline V gene has CDR1 MRHNA and CDR2 SNTAGT. Trimming pared 6 bases from V and 6 bases from J, leaving 9 bases between. The CDR3 loop spans 12 amino acids.